The 29 T cell receptor beta chains below all came from one sample that was sequenced in a study of OX40 agonist ivuxolimab in advanced cancers. Sequencing used immunoSEQ multiplex PCR; TCRdb keeps in-frame clones, though not all of them. The profile covers about 49,000 clones, with about 86% appearing a single time and 1.5% to 2% taken by the ten largest. Sequencing used CD4+ or CD8+ T cells sorted from blood, obtained in a trial of the OX40 agonist ivuxolimab. The receptors derive from an adult with an advanced solid tumor such as melanoma, head and neck, liver or kidney cancer.

The V gene is TRBV5-1, the J gene TRBJ2-5; 8 bases fit TRBD1. This CDR3 region has 14 residues. V was clipped by 2 bases and J by 4 bases; unmatched bases: 4. The germline gives CDR1 SGHRS, CDR2 YFSETQ. CDR3 loop: CASSFGQGAETQYF. For the CDR3, the DNA is TGCGCCAGCAGCTTTGGACAGGGTGCAGAGACCCAGTACTTC.

V and J are TRBV28 and TRBJ1-4; 7 bases match TRBD1. The J segment lost 7 bases and the V segment lost 0 bases, leaving 5 bases of the junction unmatched. Germline assignment: CDR1 MDHEN and CDR2 SYDVKM. The CDR3 covers 15 residues. CDR3 DNA sequence: TGTGCCAGCAGTTTATGGAGACAGGGTTCTGAAAAACTGTTTTTT. This gives the protein CASSLWRQGSEKLFF.

The J gene is TRBJ1-5, the V gene TRBV6-6; D unresolved. The germline V gene has CDR1 MNHNY and CDR2 SVGAGI (reference sequence). V lost 0 bases, J lost 6 bases, and 6 bases lay in between. This CDR3 is built from 13 residues. The CDR3 DNA reads TGTGCCAGCAGTTACTCGACCAGTCAGCCCCAGCATTTT. Its translation: CASSYSTSQPQHF.

The chain uses TRBV29-1 and TRBJ2-5; TRBD1 aligns across 12 bases. Germline-derived CDR1 and CDR2 are SQVTM and ANQGSEA. The CDR3 spans 14 residues. Trimming removed 8 bases from V and 3 bases from J; junction bases left unmatched: 7. For the CDR3, the DNA is TGCAGCATCCGGGACAGGGGGCGTGAAGAGACCCAGTACTTC. Its protein product is CSIRDRGREETQYF.

The table lists this clone with a count of one. The chain carries TRBV7-2 and TRBJ2-3, with D uncertain. Germline V CDR1 and CDR2: SGHTA, FQGNSA. The ends were cut back, 2 bases at V and 4 bases at J, with 10 bases in the middle. This CDR3 region has 14 residues. The CDR3 spells CASSLMGNPDTQYF. In nucleotides, the CDR3 is TGTGCCAGCAGCTTAATGGGCAACCCAGATACGCAGTATTTT.

CDR3 sequence: CASSYGALGGYTF. Written as DNA, the CDR3 is TGTGCCAGCAGTTACGGGGCTCTGGGTGGCTACACCTTC. V and J are TRBV6-5 and TRBJ1-2; D possibly corresponds to TRBD1 (5 bases). The V gene lost 2 bases and the J gene lost 7 bases, with 11 bases spanning the gap. This CDR3 contains 13 residues. Germline V gives CDR1 MNHEY, CDR2 SVGAGI.

This chain links TRBV5-6 with TRBJ2-5; 8 bases line up with TRBD2. The trim removed 0 bases at V and 5 bases at J, leaving 6 bases unmatched. Germline lookup yields CDR1 SGHDT and CDR2 YYEEEE. This CDR3 has 15 residues. CDR3 sequence (DNA): TGTGCCAGCAGCTTGGTGTCTAGCGGGTTGGAGACCCAGTACTTC. Encoded protein: CASSLVSSGLETQYF.

This clone was counted a single time. V usage is TRBV6-5 and J usage is TRBJ1-1; 8 positions agree with TRBD1. The CDR3 length is 14 residues. J lost 1 base, V lost 5 bases, and 3 bases had no gene match. CDR1 and CDR2 (germline): MNHEY, SVGAGI. CDR3 sequence (DNA): TGTGCCAGCAGTAACGGACAGGGGAACACTGAAGCTTTCTTT. Translated, it gives CASSNGQGNTEAFF.

CDR3 nucleotides: TGTGCCAGCAGCTTAGCACGGGAGGAGACCCAGTACTTC. Translation gives CASSLAREETQYF. This chain connects TRBV7-2 to TRBJ2-5; a possible D gene is TRBD2 (6 bases). The CDR3 covers 13 residues. V lost 0 bases, J lost 5 bases, and 7 bases lay in between. Germline CDR1 and CDR2: SGHTA and FQGNSA.

The CDR3 reads CASSPPRYHEQYF. The CDR3 nucleotides are TGTGCCAGCTCACCACCGCGATACCACGAGCAGTACTTC. This chain joins TRBV18 and TRBJ2-7, with D unresolved. The CDR3 extends over 13 amino acids. Trimming removed 0 bases at V and 5 bases at J, with 8 bases between. Per the germline V gene, CDR1 is KGHSH and CDR2 is LQKENI.

This chain connects TRBV2 to TRBJ2-3; 8 nucleotides agree with TRBD2. The germline V gene has CDR1 SNHLY and CDR2 FYNNEI. Trimming removed 5 bases from V and 2 bases from J; junction bases left unmatched: 9. This CDR3 spans 16 amino acids. The CDR3 DNA follows: TGTGCCAGCAGTCTTCGGGCGGGAGGACCCACAGATACGCAGTATTTT. Its translation is CASSLRAGGPTDTQYF.

In DNA, the CDR3 is TGTGCCAGCAGCTCCGGGACTAGCGGGAGTCTCCGTCGCTACGAGCAGTACTTC. This gives the protein CASSSGTSGSLRRYEQYF. The V and J genes are TRBV7-2 and TRBJ2-7, with 14 bases lining up with TRBD2. The trim removed 4 bases at V and 3 bases at J, leaving 11 bases unmatched. The CDR3 runs to 18 residues. CDR1 is SGHTA and CDR2 is FQGNSA in the germline V gene.

The chain uses TRBV5-4 and TRBJ2-4; D is perhaps TRBD1 or TRBD2 (6 bases each). V lost 0 bases to trimming and J lost 8 bases, with 9 bases between them. The CDR3 contains 13 residues. Germline lookup yields CDR1 SGHNT and CDR2 YYREEE (reference sequence). The DNA for the CDR3 is TGTGCCAGCAGCTTGGACAGGGAGGACATTCAGTACTTC. It is translated as CASSLDREDIQYF.

The chain joins TRBV10-3 to TRBJ2-5; 10 bases agree with TRBD2. V was pared by 10 bases and J by 4 bases, with 9 bases of the junction left unmatched. Germline values: CDR1 ENHRY, CDR2 SYGVKD. CDR3 size: 14 residues. In DNA form, the CDR3 reads TGTGCCACCCATTCAGCGGGAGGGACAGAGACCCAGTACTTC. Its protein is CATHSAGGTETQYF.

The chain is built from TRBV27 and TRBJ2-5, with 8 bases aligning to TRBD1. The end of the DNA fits TRBJ2-7 better, so the J call may be wrong. This CDR3 has 16 residues. CDR1 is MNHEY and CDR2 is SMNVEV in the germline V gene (reference sequence). The CDR3 DNA follows: TGTGCCAGCAGTTCCCTCGGACAGGGCGAGTCCTACGAGCAGTACTTC. Its protein is CASSSLGQGESYEQYF.

The rearrangement links TRBV2 to TRBJ1-5, with no clear D. CDR1 and CDR2 from the germline V gene are SNHLY and FYNNEI. CDR3 size: 14 residues. V was shortened by 4 bases and J by 6 bases, with 13 bases between the two germline ends. CDR3 sequence: CASSGQALSQPQHF. For the CDR3, the DNA is TGTGCCAGCAGTGGCCAGGCCTTGAGTCAGCCCCAGCATTTT.

The chain couples TRBV27 to TRBJ2-7; 10 bases match TRBD2. Germline V gives CDR1 MNHEY, CDR2 SMNVEV (reference sequence). With 4 bases clipped from V and 2 bases from J, the junction kept 5 bases outside the gene matches. The CDR3 runs 15 residues. The CDR3 nucleotides are TGTGCCAGCAGTTCGGGACTAGCGAATCCCTACGAGCAGTACTTC. Amino acids: CASSSGLANPYEQYF.

The CDR3 here is CASSKLEGGTGGYTF. The CDR3 region has the DNA TGTGCCAGTAGTAAATTGGAAGGGGGAACTGGTGGCTACACCTTC. The gene calls are TRBV19 and TRBJ1-2; tentatively, D is TRBD1 (6 bases). Germline lookup yields CDR1 LNHDA and CDR2 SQIVND (reference sequence). The germline V and J ends were trimmed by 4 bases and 7 bases, with 19 bases remaining between them. The CDR3 length is 15 residues.

This clone was recorded a few times. This sequence joins TRBV11-3 and TRBJ1-1, with D perhaps matching TRBD1 (5 bases). Trimming took off 2 bases at V and 2 bases at J, with 6 bases between the two ends. CDR1 and CDR2 (germline): SGHNT, YENEEA. The CDR3 contains 13 residues. The CDR3 reads CASSLQGNTEAFF. Here the CDR3 DNA reads TGTGCCAGCAGCTTACAGGGTAACACTGAAGCTTTCTTT.

The rearrangement links TRBV14 to TRBJ2-1; D unclear. Germline values: CDR1 SGHDN, CDR2 FVKESK. The CDR3 covers 14 residues. The V end lost 2 bases, the J end lost 1 base, and 6 bases lay between the germline ends. The CDR3 here is CASSQSGSYNEQFF. CDR3 DNA sequence: TGTGCCAGCAGCCAATCAGGATCCTACAATGAGCAGTTCTTC.

The CDR3 loop reads CASRGGSYEQYF. The CDR3 nucleotides read TGTGCCAGCAGGGGCGGTTCCTACGAGCAGTACTTC. The chain is built from TRBV11-2 and TRBJ2-7; D is unresolved. The CDR3 is 12 amino acids. V lost 6 bases and J lost 1, with 7 bases in between. The germline CDR1 and CDR2 sequences are SGHAT and FQNNGV. The full variable domain, with the rest looked up from reference TRBV11-2 and TRBJ2-7, is EAGVAQSPRYKIIEKRQSVAFWCNPISGHATLYWYQQILGQGPKLLIQFQNNGVVDDSQLPKDRFSAERLKGVDSTLKIQPAKLEDSAVYLCASRGGSYEQYFGPGTRLTVT.

This CDR3 reads CASSDNPRYEQYF. The DNA of the CDR3 is TGTGCCAGCAGCGACAACCCCCGCTACGAGCAGTACTTC. V usage is TRBV6-5 and J usage is TRBJ2-7, with unresolved D. V was clipped by 6 bases and J by 3 bases, with 12 bases between them. The CDR3 runs 13 residues. Germline V lookup: CDR1 MNHEY, CDR2 SVGAGI.

This sequence joins TRBV7-9 and TRBJ2-7; D not resolved. The CDR3 consists of 13 residues. Trimming stripped 1 base from V and 4 bases from J, with 8 bases between. Germline V CDR1 and CDR2: SEHNR, FQNEAQ (reference sequence). CDR3 sequence: CASSLDLDYEQYF. The CDR3 region has the DNA TGTGCCAGCAGCTTAGATCTGGATTACGAGCAGTACTTC.

This clone was counted only a few times. The chain employs TRBV27 and TRBJ1-2, with D possibly being TRBD1 (5 bases). The V and J ends lost 3 bases and 8 bases respectively, with 13 bases between them. This CDR3 has 13 amino acids. Germline-derived CDR1 and CDR2 are MNHEY and SMNVEV (reference sequence). The CDR3 is CASSLGQGLGYTF. CDR3 bases: TGTGCCAGCAGTTTGGGGCAGGGCCTGGGCTACACCTTC.

V and J are TRBV16 and TRBJ1-1; D is perhaps TRBD1 (6 bases). V lost 1 base to trimming and J lost 1 base, with 10 bases between them. The CDR3 sequence is 15 residues long. The germline CDR1 and CDR2 sequences are KGHSY and FQNENV. CDR3 residues: CASSQFAGANTEAFF. The DNA for the CDR3 is TGTGCCAGCAGCCAATTTGCAGGGGCGAACACTGAAGCTTTCTTT.

This clone was seen a few times. This chain joins TRBV19 and TRBJ1-5, with D unresolved. The CDR3 covers 13 residues. Trimming took 0 bases from V and 4 from J, leaving 4 bases between them. The germline CDR1 and CDR2 sequences are LNHDA and SQIVND (reference sequence). The CDR3 is CASSIEGNQPQHF. The CDR3 nucleotides are TGTGCCAGTAGTATAGAAGGGAATCAGCCCCAGCATTTT.

The V and J genes are TRBV18 and TRBJ2-2; maybe TRBD2 (5 bases). V was trimmed by 6 bases and J by 0 bases, leaving 11 bases between them. CDR3 length equals 15 residues. Germline V gene data show CDR1 as KGHSH and CDR2 as LQKENI. CDR3: CASSMASSNTGELFF. In DNA form, the CDR3 reads TGTGCCAGCTCTATGGCTAGCTCGAACACCGGGGAGCTGTTTTTT.

By frequency in the sample, this clone is medium-sized. The chain employs TRBV19 and TRBJ2-3; 8 nucleotides line up with TRBD2. V was clipped by 3 bases and J by 2 bases; unmatched bases: 4. The CDR3 spans 15 residues. Germline lookup yields CDR1 LNHDA and CDR2 SQIVND (reference sequence). The CDR3 DNA is TGTGCCAGTAGTATGGGCGGGGGGCCCACAGATACGCAGTATTTT. As protein: CASSMGGGPTDTQYF.

This clone was seen a few times. This rearrangement joins TRBV11-2 to TRBJ1-5; the D is unclear. Per germline, CDR1 SGHAT and CDR2 FQNNGV. The ends were cut back, 5 bases at V and 2 bases at J, with 13 bases in the middle. This CDR3 is 15 amino acids long. CDR3 DNA sequence: TGTGCCAGCAGCCCAGACCTGGGCGGCAATCAGCCCCAGCATTTT. This sequence encodes CASSPDLGGNQPQHF.